One T cell receptor (beta chain) is described in this entry. This sample stems from a study of OX40 agonist ivuxolimab in advanced cancers. Produced via immunoSEQ multiplex PCR; TCRdb's table is partial and in-frame only. The sample gives about 35,000 clones, 78% of which show up once; roughly 13% is in the top ten. Germline assignment: CDR1 MNHNY and CDR2 SVGAGI (reference sequence). V lost 2 bases to trimming and J lost 2 bases; unmatched junction nucleotides: 7. The CDR3 extends over 16 amino acids. This sequence was found in an adult with an advanced solid tumor such as melanoma, head and neck, liver or kidney cancer. The rearrangement joins TRBV6-6 to TRBJ2-3, with TRBD2 matching over 7 bases. Material: CD4+ or CD8+ T cells sorted from blood, obtained in a trial of the OX40 agonist ivuxolimab. The CDR3 loop reads CASSYGLGTNTDTQYF. The CDR3 region has the DNA TGTGCCAGCAGTTACGGACTAGGCACCAACACAGATACGCAGTATTTT.